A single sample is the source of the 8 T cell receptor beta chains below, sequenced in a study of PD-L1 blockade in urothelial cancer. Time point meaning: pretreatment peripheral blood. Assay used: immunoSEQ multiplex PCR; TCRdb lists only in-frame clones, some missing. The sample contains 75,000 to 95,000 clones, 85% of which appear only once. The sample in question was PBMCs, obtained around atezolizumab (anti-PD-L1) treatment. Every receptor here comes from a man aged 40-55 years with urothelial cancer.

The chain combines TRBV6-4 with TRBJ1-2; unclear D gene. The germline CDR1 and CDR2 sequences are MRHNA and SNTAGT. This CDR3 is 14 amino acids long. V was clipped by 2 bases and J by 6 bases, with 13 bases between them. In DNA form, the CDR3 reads TGTGCCAGCAGTGACACGGGGAGAGACCATGGCTACACCTTC. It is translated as CASSDTGRDHGYTF.

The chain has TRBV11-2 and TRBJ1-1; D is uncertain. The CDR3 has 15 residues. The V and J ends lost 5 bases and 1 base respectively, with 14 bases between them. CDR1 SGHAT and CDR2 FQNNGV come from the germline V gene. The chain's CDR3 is CASSQKTEPNTEAFF. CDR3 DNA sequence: TGTGCCAGCAGCCAGAAGACGGAGCCGAACACTGAAGCTTTCTTT.

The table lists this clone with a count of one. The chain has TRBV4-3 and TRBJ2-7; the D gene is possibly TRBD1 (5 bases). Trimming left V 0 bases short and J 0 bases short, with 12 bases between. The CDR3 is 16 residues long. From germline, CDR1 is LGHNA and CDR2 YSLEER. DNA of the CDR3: TGCGCCAGCAGCCAAGACGAGTGGACACCCTCCTACGAGCAGTACTTC. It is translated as CASSQDEWTPSYEQYF.

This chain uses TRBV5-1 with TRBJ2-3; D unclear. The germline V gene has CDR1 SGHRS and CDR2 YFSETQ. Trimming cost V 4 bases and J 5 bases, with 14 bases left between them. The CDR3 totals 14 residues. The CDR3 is CASSPLGDLDTQYF. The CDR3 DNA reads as TGCGCCAGCAGCCCTCTAGGAGATTTAGATACGCAGTATTTT.

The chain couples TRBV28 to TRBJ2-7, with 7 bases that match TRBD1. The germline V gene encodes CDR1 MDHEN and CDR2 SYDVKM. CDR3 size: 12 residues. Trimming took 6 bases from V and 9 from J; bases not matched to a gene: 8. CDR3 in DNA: TGTGCCAGCAGACCCAACGGGGACAGGCAGTACTTC. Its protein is CASRPNGDRQYF.

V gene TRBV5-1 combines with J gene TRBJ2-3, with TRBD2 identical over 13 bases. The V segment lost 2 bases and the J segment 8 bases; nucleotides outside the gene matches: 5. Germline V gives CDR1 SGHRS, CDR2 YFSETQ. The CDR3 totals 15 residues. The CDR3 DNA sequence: TGCGCCAGCAGCTTACGGACTAGCGGGAGCAGTACGCAGTATTTT. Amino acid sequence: CASSLRTSGSSTQYF.

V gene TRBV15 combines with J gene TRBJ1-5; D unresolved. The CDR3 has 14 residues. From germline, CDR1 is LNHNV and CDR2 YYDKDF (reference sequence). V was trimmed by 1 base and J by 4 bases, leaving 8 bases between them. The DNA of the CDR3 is TGTGCCACCAGCAGAGGTGTCCAGAATCAGCCCCAGCATTTT. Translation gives CATSRGVQNQPQHF.

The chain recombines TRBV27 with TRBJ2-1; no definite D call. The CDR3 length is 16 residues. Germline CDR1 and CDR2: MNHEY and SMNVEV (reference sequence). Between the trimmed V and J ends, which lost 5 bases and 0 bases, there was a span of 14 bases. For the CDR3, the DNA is TGTGCCAGCAGTGCCGAGGAAACGAGCTCCTACAATGAGCAGTTCTTC. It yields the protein CASSAEETSSYNEQFF.